One sample yielded the 32 T cell receptor beta chains listed below, sequenced in a study of CD39 and CD103 CD8 tumor-infiltrating T cells. The protocol was immunoSEQ multiplex PCR, while the TCRdb copy is restricted to in-frame clones and leaves out a portion. The repertoire consists of about 3,400 clones, with 60% to 70% occurring once and the leading ten covering less than 30%. Material: CD39- CD103- CD8+ T cells sorted from the tumor. Sample subset: CD103-CD39- double-negative CD45RA- CD8 T cells. The receptor set was obtained from a human donor with head and neck squamous cell carcinoma.

Judged by abundance, this clone is large. The V call is TRBV30, the J call TRBJ2-5; D gene unclear. Germline assignment: CDR1 GTSNPN and CDR2 SVGIG (reference sequence). The length of the CDR3 is 13 residues. V lost 0 bases and J lost 4, with 9 bases in between. The CDR3 region is CAWSVQVLETQYF. The CDR3 DNA reads TGTGCCTGGAGTGTACAAGTATTAGAGACCCAGTACTTC.

The chain recombines TRBV4-1 with TRBJ2-5; D is unresolved. Germline CDR1 and CDR2: MGHRA and YSYEKL. The V end was cut by 0 bases, the J end by 1 base, with 9 bases between. The CDR3 extends over 15 amino acids. CDR3 sequence reads: CASSQEIGSQETQYF. The CDR3 DNA reads as TGCGCCAGCAGCCAAGAAATCGGAAGCCAAGAGACCCAGTACTTC.

This sequence joins TRBV27 and TRBJ1-5, with 10 bases aligning to TRBD1. Trimming at V came to 5 bases and at J to 1 base, leaving 5 bases not matched to a gene. The germline V gene has CDR1 MNHEY and CDR2 SMNVEV (reference sequence). The CDR3 spans 16 residues. This CDR3 reads CASSDRGPYSNQPQHF. CDR3 nucleotide sequence: TGTGCCAGCAGTGACAGGGGGCCTTACAGCAATCAGCCCCAGCATTTT.

The genes are TRBV12-5 and TRBJ1-1; 7 positions match TRBD1. V lost 1 base, J lost 5 bases, and 7 bases stayed unmatched. CDR1 LGHNT and CDR2 FRNRAP come from the germline V gene. This CDR3 has 15 residues. The CDR3 loop is CASGLEGATGTEAFF. The CDR3 region has the DNA TGTGCTAGTGGTTTGGAAGGGGCGACAGGGACTGAAGCTTTCTTT.

The chain is built from TRBV19 and TRBJ2-3; D is ambiguous. The V gene lost 4 bases and the J gene lost 6 bases, with 11 bases spanning the gap. The CDR3 has 13 residues. The germline CDR1 and CDR2 sequences are LNHDA and SQIVND (reference sequence). CDR3 in DNA: TGTGCCAGTAGTACTTGGACCCGCGATACGCAGTATTTT. Protein: CASSTWTRDTQYF.

This chain connects TRBV28 to TRBJ2-5; no reliable D call. This CDR3 has 14 residues. Trimming removed 2 bases at V and 2 bases at J, with 9 bases between. The germline gives CDR1 MDHEN, CDR2 SYDVKM. Written as DNA, the CDR3 is TGTGCCAGCAGTTTAACCGTGCTACAAGAGACCCAGTACTTC. It yields the protein CASSLTVLQETQYF. The variable domain in full, with the rest retrieved from reference TRBV28 and TRBJ2-5, is DVKVTQSSRYLVKRTGEKVFLECVQDMDHENMFWYRQDPGLGLRLIYFSYDVKMKEKGDIPEGYSVSREKKERFSLILESASTNQTSMYLCASSLTVLQETQYFGPGTRLLVL.

The chain is built from TRBV27 and TRBJ2-3; unclear D gene. Germline V gives CDR1 MNHEY, CDR2 SMNVEV (reference sequence). The CDR3 contains 14 residues. With 2 bases removed from V and 1 base from J, the gap between germline ends came to 7 bases. This CDR3 reads CASSLGQGTDTQYF. The CDR3 DNA follows: TGTGCCAGCAGTTTAGGGCAGGGCACAGATACGCAGTATTTT.

This clone is judged medium-sized. This chain links TRBV4-3 with TRBJ2-1, with a possible D match to TRBD2 (5 bases). The V end was cut by 0 bases, the J end by 4 bases, with 13 bases between. The germline V gene encodes CDR1 LGHNA and CDR2 YSLEER. There are 16 residues in the CDR3. The chain's CDR3 is CASSQDSGGYYNEQFF. The CDR3, as DNA: TGCGCCAGCAGCCAAGATTCTGGCGGGTATTACAATGAGCAGTTCTTC.

The CDR3 sequence is CASGLAGGMDEQFF. In nucleotides, the CDR3 is TGTGCCAGCGGACTAGCGGGGGGCATGGATGAGCAGTTCTTC. The chain is built from TRBV6-5 and TRBJ2-1, with 14 bases fitting TRBD2. J gave up 8 bases and V 8 bases, and 5 bases lay outside the gene matches. This CDR3 region has 14 residues. Germline-derived CDR1 and CDR2 are MNHEY and SVGAGI.

The chain uses TRBV5-6 and TRBJ2-7; 10 positions agree with TRBD1. This CDR3 comprises 14 residues. CDR1 is SGHDT, CDR2 YYEEEE, per germline. With V trimmed by 2 bases and J by 4 bases, 3 bases remained unmatched. The CDR3: CASSFADRGYEQYF. For the CDR3, the DNA is TGTGCCAGCAGCTTCGCGGACAGGGGGTACGAGCAGTACTTC.

V and J are TRBV2 and TRBJ2-7, with D uncertain. V lost 0 bases and J 3 bases, leaving 12 bases between the germline ends. Germline V gives CDR1 SNHLY, CDR2 FYNNEI. The CDR3 is 15 residues long. CDR3 amino acids: CASSEALLGDYEQYF. The CDR3 DNA is TGTGCCAGCAGTGAAGCGCTGCTAGGAGACTACGAGCAGTACTTC. The full variable domain, in which reference TRBV2 and TRBJ2-7 provide the parts outside the CDR3, is EPEVTQTPSHQVTQMGQEVILRCVPISNHLYFYWYRQILGQKVEFLVSFYNNEISEKSEIFDDQFSVERPDGSNFTLKIRSTKLEDSAMYFCASSEALLGDYEQYFGPGTRLTVT.

The V gene is TRBV15, the J gene TRBJ1-5, with 7 bases identical to TRBD1. V lost 11 bases and J lost 4; bases outside the gene matches: 8. Germline V CDR1 and CDR2: LNHNV, YYDKDF (reference sequence). The CDR3 length is 13 residues. For the CDR3, the DNA is TGTGCCTCCGCCGGGACAGTGAATCAGCCCCAGCATTTT. Its protein is CASAGTVNQPQHF. Looking up the rest from reference TRBV15 and TRBJ1-5 gives the full variable domain: DAMVIQNPRYQVTQFGKPVTLSCSQTLNHNVMYWYQQKSSQAPKLLFHYYDKDFNNEADTPDNFQSRRPNTSFCFLDIRSPGLGDTAMYLCASAGTVNQPQHFGDGTRLSIL.

The J gene is TRBJ1-1, the V gene TRBV7-9, with D possibly matching TRBD1 (6 bases). The germline V and J ends were trimmed by 5 bases and 1 base, with 11 bases remaining between them. The CDR3 has 14 residues. Looked up from germline, CDR1 is SEHNR and CDR2 is FQNEAQ (reference sequence). The CDR3 region is CASSARQENTEAFF. CDR3 coding DNA: TGTGCCAGCAGCGCTAGACAGGAGAACACTGAAGCTTTCTTT.

This clone is categorized as medium-sized. V and J are TRBV7-6 and TRBJ2-1; D uncertain. CDR3 length: 16 residues. Deletions cut 1 base from V and 0 bases from J, with 10 bases between. Germline V CDR1 and CDR2: SGHVS, FNYEAQ. CDR3 bases: TGTGCCAGCAGCTTAGACACAGCAAGCTCCTACAATGAGCAGTTCTTC. Translated: CASSLDTASSYNEQFF.

The chain combines TRBV15 with TRBJ2-2; possible D gene TRBD1, 6 bases. There are 16 residues in the CDR3. The V end lost 1 base, the J end lost 0 bases, and 9 bases lay between the germline ends. CDR1 and CDR2 (germline): LNHNV, YYDKDF (reference sequence). The CDR3 protein is CATSRAQGSNTGELFF. CDR3 nucleotides: TGTGCCACCAGCAGAGCTCAGGGGTCGAACACCGGGGAGCTGTTTTTT.

The chain is built from TRBV28 and TRBJ1-6; D gene unclear. In germline, CDR1 is MDHEN, CDR2 SYDVKM. Trimming took 1 base from V and 6 from J, leaving 4 bases between them. This CDR3 is 13 amino acids long. The CDR3 loop reads CASSLFLNSPLHF. In DNA, the CDR3 is TGTGCCAGCAGTTTATTTCTTAATTCACCCCTCCACTTT.

Only one count was recorded for this clone. The chain recombines TRBV7-8 with TRBJ1-5; possibly TRBD1 for D (5 bases). Trimming took off 5 bases at V and 6 bases at J, with 17 bases between the two ends. Germline CDR1 is SGHVS and CDR2 is FQNEAQ. The CDR3 has 15 residues. CDR3 bases: TGTGCCAGCAGCGCTGGCGGGGCGCAGATTCAGCCCCAGCATTTT. Protein sequence: CASSAGGAQIQPQHF.

This clone rates as medium-sized. The chain has TRBV10-3 and TRBJ1-1, with 9 positions matching TRBD1. Germline V CDR1 and CDR2: ENHRY, SYGVKD. Germline trimming cut 2 bases from V and 7 bases from J; bases unmatched to any gene: 5. The CDR3 runs to 14 residues. The CDR3 reads CAISEPGQGHEAFF. The DNA for the CDR3 is TGTGCCATCAGTGAGCCGGGACAGGGCCATGAAGCTTTCTTT.

The chain joins TRBV5-7 to TRBJ1-2; TRBD1 agrees at 7 bases. TRBV5-7 has ORF status, its function being uncertain. The J segment lost 3 bases and the V segment lost 3 bases, leaving 11 bases of the junction unmatched. CDR3 size: 16 residues. The chain's CDR3 is CASSSLTGEFYYGYTF. The DNA for the CDR3 is TGTGCCAGCAGCTCACTAACAGGGGAATTTTACTATGGCTACACCTTC.

This clone has just a few counts. The rearrangement joins TRBV5-1 to TRBJ1-1; no definite D call. V lost 2 bases and J 4 bases, leaving 3 bases between the germline ends. CDR3 length equals 11 residues. The germline CDR1 and CDR2 sequences are SGHRS and YFSETQ. CDR3 DNA sequence: TGCGCCAGCAGCTTAGGCACTGAAGCTTTCTTT. Residues: CASSLGTEAFF.

This rearrangement joins TRBV7-6 to TRBJ2-7, with 8 bases identical to TRBD2. This CDR3 is 16 amino acids long. CDR1 and CDR2 (germline): SGHVS, FNYEAQ. Trimming cost V 5 bases and J 4 bases; bases outside gene matches: 13. The CDR3 DNA sequence: TGTGCCAGCAGCACTCCCGGGGGGGAGGGTGCGTACGAGCAGTACTTC. Protein: CASSTPGGEGAYEQYF.

The CDR3 DNA follows: TGTGCCAGCAGTTTATTGGCCGGCAGGGGCGGTGAAAAACTGTTTTTT. Protein: CASSLLAGRGGEKLFF. This chain links TRBV28 with TRBJ1-4; tentative D call: TRBD1 (6 bases). Germline CDR1 reads MDHEN; CDR2 reads SYDVKM. This CDR3 is built from 16 residues. Trimming took off 1 base at V and 7 bases at J, with 16 bases between the two ends.

This chain joins TRBV10-3 and TRBJ2-7; a weak D match, TRBD2 (6 bases). Trimming shortened V by 11 bases and J by 3 bases, and 20 bases separated the two germline ends. Germline V CDR1 and CDR2: ENHRY, SYGVKD. CDR3 length: 14 amino acids. CDR3 nucleotides: TGTGCCGTCATTAATGATCCGGGGGACTACGAGCAGTACTTC. As protein: CAVINDPGDYEQYF.

The rearrangement uses TRBV6-1 and TRBJ1-6, with 8 bases matching TRBD1. V shed 2 bases, J shed 12 bases, and the junction held 12 bases outside the gene matches. The CDR3 extends over 16 amino acids. From germline, CDR1 is MNHNS and CDR2 SASEGT. CDR3 amino acids: CASSERQGAVLRPLHF. The CDR3 DNA reads TGTGCCAGCAGTGAACGGCAGGGGGCCGTTTTAAGACCCCTCCACTTT.

V gene TRBV19 combines with J gene TRBJ2-7, with TRBD1 matching over 7 bases. CDR1 is LNHDA, CDR2 SQIVND, per germline (reference sequence). V was pared by 4 bases and J by 2 bases, with 5 bases of the junction left unmatched. CDR3 length: 14 amino acids. CDR3 DNA sequence: TGTGCCAGTAGTACCGGGACAGCCGCCTACGAGCAGTACTTC. It codes for CASSTGTAAYEQYF.

J is TRBJ2-1 and V is TRBV5-1; a weak D match, TRBD2 (6 bases). Germline CDR1 SGHRS, CDR2 YFSETQ. With 5 bases removed from V and 3 bases from J, the gap between germline ends came to 12 bases. The CDR3 runs 14 residues. The CDR3 region has the DNA TGCGCCAGCAGGGAGGGGTACGACTACAATGAGCAGTTCTTC. Its translation: CASREGYDYNEQFF.

This clone was picked up one time. The rearrangement links TRBV19 to TRBJ1-4, with no clear D. The length of the CDR3 is 15 residues. Germline V gene lookup returns CDR1 LNHDA and CDR2 SQIVND (reference sequence). V was cut by 3 bases and J by 0 bases, with 8 bases left in between. The CDR3 coding sequence is TGTGCCAGTAGTATTCGGGGAGCAACTAATGAAAAACTGTTTTTT. This sequence encodes CASSIRGATNEKLFF.

This clone has a handful of counts. The chain has TRBV5-5 and TRBJ1-2, with D perhaps TRBD1 (5 bases). Germline CDR1 and CDR2: SGHKS and YYEKEE (reference sequence). The V end was cut by 5 bases, the J end by 4 bases, with 9 bases between. This CDR3 is built from 12 residues. CDR3 sequence reads: CASSSDSYGYTF. CDR3 DNA sequence: TGTGCCAGCAGTTCCGACAGCTATGGCTACACCTTC.

J is TRBJ2-3 and V is TRBV7-9, with D perhaps TRBD2 (6 bases). Germline CDR1 reads SEHNR; CDR2 reads FQNEAQ (reference sequence). This CDR3 contains 14 residues. V was trimmed by 4 bases and J by 12 bases, leaving 20 bases between them. The CDR3 sequence: CASSYIPGTEEQYF. In DNA form, the CDR3 reads TGTGCCAGCAGCTACATCCCCGGGACTGAAGAACAGTATTTT.

The chain couples TRBV7-8 to TRBJ2-5, with D possibly being TRBD1 (7 bases). CDR1 and CDR2 from the germline V gene are SGHVS and FQNEAQ. CDR3 size: 14 residues. V lost 3 bases and J lost 2, with 10 bases in between. In nucleotides, the CDR3 is TGTGCCAGCAGCTTGACAGGGACTCAAGAGACCCAGTACTTC. The encoded protein is CASSLTGTQETQYF.

The rearrangement uses TRBV5-5 and TRBJ2-5; perhaps TRBD1 as D (5 bases). This CDR3 comprises 16 residues. From germline, CDR1 is SGHKS and CDR2 YYEKEE (reference sequence). Trimming removed 2 bases from V and 5 bases from J, with 19 bases in between. CDR3 sequence (DNA): TGTGCCAGCAGCTTTAATCCGGACCTGGGGCGGGAGACCCAGTACTTC. This sequence encodes CASSFNPDLGRETQYF.

This clone was observed a few times. V and J are TRBV7-9 and TRBJ2-7; TRBD1 matches 9 bases. CDR3 length equals 14 residues. V lost 6 bases to trimming and J lost 5 bases; unmatched junction nucleotides: 8. CDR1 and CDR2 (germline): SEHNR, FQNEAQ (reference sequence). CDR3 DNA sequence: TGTGCCAGCAGACCCGGACAGGGGCGAAACGAGCAGTACTTC. It translates to CASRPGQGRNEQYF. The full variable domain, in which reference TRBV7-9 and TRBJ2-7 provide the parts outside the CDR3, is DTGVSQNPRHKITKRGQNVTFRCDPISEHNRLYWYRQTLGQGPEFLTYFQNEAQLEKSRLLSDRFSAERPKGSFSTLEIQRTEQGDSAMYLCASRPGQGRNEQYFGPGTRLTVT.